A single sample gave rise to the 28 T cell receptor beta chains below, sequenced in a study of T cells in Graves' hyperthyroidism and ophthalmopathy. The CDR3 regions of TCR beta were amplified from RNA transcripts. First-round RT-PCR targeting the TCR CDR3 was performed with the HTBI primer set. TCRdb recomputed calls from the multiplex PCR reads with MiXCR, one row per CDR3 protein. The sample has around 760,000 distinct CDR3 sequences; 30% to 40% are singletons. The sequenced sample consisted of blood. The origin of the receptors is a woman aged 40 to 50 with Graves' hyperthyroidism.

With respect to this clonotype: A read error may explain this, as a much larger clone is one base away. The rearrangement links TRBV29-1 to TRBJ1-3; a possible D gene is TRBD1 (6 bases). The V gene's germline CDR1 is SQVTM and CDR2 ANQGSEA. CDR3 length equals 15 residues. With 2 bases removed from V and 2 bases from J, the gap between germline ends came to 13 bases. CDR3 sequence: CSVETLGAAGNTIYF. For the CDR3, the DNA is TGCAGCGTTGAAACCTTGGGGGCTGCTGGAAACACCATATATTTT.

This clonotype was detected only a few times. CDR3 protein: CATSRRGSVDQPQHF. The CDR3 coding sequence is TGTGCCACCAGCAGGAGGGGGTCCGTCGATCAGCCCCAGCATTTT. The genes are TRBV15 and TRBJ1-5, with D perhaps matching TRBD1 (6 bases). Between the trimmed V and J ends, which lost 3 bases and 5 bases, there was a span of 14 bases. This CDR3 is 15 amino acids long. Per germline, CDR1 LNHNV and CDR2 YYDKDF (reference sequence). Combining the CDR3 with reference TRBV15 and TRBJ1-5 gives the whole variable domain DAMVIQNPRYQVTQFGKPVTLSCSQTLNHNVMYWYQQKSSQAPKLLFHYYDKDFNNEADTPDNFQSRRPNTSFCFLDIRSPGLGDTAMYLCATSRRGSVDQPQHFGDGTRLSIL.

This chain joins TRBV24-1 and TRBJ2-5; 9 positions agree with TRBD1. The V segment lost 4 bases and the J segment 2 bases; nucleotides outside the gene matches: 1. The V gene's germline CDR1 is KGHDR and CDR2 SFDVKD. CDR3 length equals 14 residues. CDR3 bases: TGTGCCACCAGTGAGACAGGGGGACAAGAGACCCAGTACTTC. It yields the protein CATSETGGQETQYF.

The rearrangement uses TRBV27 and TRBJ2-7, with D possibly being TRBD2 (5 bases). The V end was cut by 2 bases, the J end by 3 bases, with 11 bases between. Germline CDR1 MNHEY, CDR2 SMNVEV (reference sequence). The CDR3 has 14 residues. The CDR3, as DNA: TGTGCCAGCAGTTTAGGGCCGGGGAACTACGAGCAGTACTTC. Translation gives CASSLGPGNYEQYF.

This clonotype was detected a few times. This chain connects TRBV4-1 to TRBJ1-6; no definite D call. The CDR3 has 15 amino acids. The V end was cut by 0 bases, the J end by 14 bases, with 17 bases between. Per germline, CDR1 MGHRA and CDR2 YSYEKL. The CDR3 DNA sequence: TGCGCCAGCAGCCAAGACACGTTGAGGGTAAGAGCCCTCCACTTT. The encoded protein is CASSQDTLRVRALHF.

This clonotype was picked up one time. CDR3 DNA sequence: TGCAGTGCTAGAGCCGCAGCGGAAAAACTGTTTTTT. Translation gives CSARAAAEKLFF. This chain joins TRBV20-1 and TRBJ1-4; D remains unclear. Germline assignment: CDR1 DFQATT and CDR2 SNEGSKA (reference sequence). The CDR3 extends over 12 amino acids. V was clipped by 1 base and J by 8 bases, with 8 bases between them.

This clonotype was picked up many times. The rearrangement uses TRBV29-1 and TRBJ2-5; D ambiguous. The CDR3 consists of 12 residues. The ends were cut back, 6 bases at V and 0 bases at J, with 8 bases in the middle. Germline assignment: CDR1 SQVTM and CDR2 ANQGSEA. The CDR3 here is CSVAHDQETQYF. CDR3 coding DNA: TGCAGCGTCGCACACGACCAAGAGACCCAGTACTTC.

Regarding this clonotype: Sequence at one end of the junction differs from germline and may be a read error. V is TRBV7-8 and J is TRBJ1-4; D is unclear. The V gene's germline CDR1 is SGHVS and CDR2 FQNEAQ. The CDR3 length is 16 residues. Written as DNA, the CDR3 is TGTGCCAGCAGCTTAGGGGCACGAACGGCTAATGAAAAACTGTCTTTT. This gives the protein CASSLGARTANEKLSF.

The chain has TRBV12-3 or TRBV12-4 and TRBJ1-4; D gene uncertain. Trimming removed 3 bases at V and 3 bases at J, with 8 bases between. CDR3 size: 14 residues. The CDR3 loop reads CASSLGISNEKLFF. The DNA of the CDR3 is TGTGCCAGCAGTTTGGGGATTTCTAATGAAAAACTGTTTTTT.

V gene TRBV7-9 combines with J gene TRBJ2-2, with 8 bases aligning to TRBD1. Germline V gives CDR1 SEHNR, CDR2 FQNEAQ (reference sequence). The CDR3 loop spans 16 amino acids. Trimming took 5 bases from V and 1 from J; bases not matched to a gene: 6. The CDR3 nucleotides read TGTGCCAGCAGCCCATCCGGGACAGGGAACACCGGGGAGCTGTTTTTT. Translated: CASSPSGTGNTGELFF.

This clonotype was seen more than once but under ten times. The chain joins TRBV9 to TRBJ1-3; 7 bases are shared with TRBD1. With V trimmed by 3 bases and J by 0 bases, 12 bases remained unmatched. Germline V gene sequence: CDR1 SGDLS, CDR2 YYNGEE. This CDR3 comprises 18 residues. In DNA, the CDR3 is TGTGCCAGCAGCGCCTTAGGGACAGCCCAATCCTCTGGAAACACCATATATTTT. It yields the protein CASSALGTAQSSGNTIYF.

The CDR3 DNA follows: TGTGCCAGCACCCGCCCAGGGGTGAACACTGAAGCTTTCTTT. The encoded protein is CASTRPGVNTEAFF. The chain uses TRBV12-3 or TRBV12-4 and TRBJ1-1, with TRBD1 as a possible D gene (6 bases). The CDR3 has 14 amino acids. Trimming cost V 7 bases and J 0 bases, with 12 bases left between them.

Of note for this clonotype: Mismatch with germline at one junction end may stem from a read error. This chain links TRBV2 with TRBJ2-7; 8 bases line up with TRBD1. This CDR3 has 15 residues. Germline assignment: CDR1 SNHLY and CDR2 FYNNEI. The CDR3 region is CASSRSGQGPYEQYF. The CDR3 DNA sequence: TGCGCCAGCAGCCGAAGCGGACAGGGCCCCTACGAGCAGTACTTC.

This clonotype turned up a few times. The chain joins TRBV20-1 to TRBJ1-5, with TRBD1 identical over 9 bases. V lost 4 bases, J lost 3 bases, and 4 bases stayed unmatched. There are 14 residues in the CDR3. Germline V CDR1 and CDR2: DFQATT, SNEGSKA (reference sequence). In nucleotides, the CDR3 is TGCAGTGCTAACCGGGACAGGGACAATCAGCCCCAGCATTTT. Translation: CSANRDRDNQPQHF.

In regard to this clonotype: A much larger clone sits a single nucleotide away, making a read error possible. The chain couples TRBV7-6 to TRBJ2-5; 9 bases align to TRBD1. The CDR3 spans 13 residues. The J segment lost 4 bases and the V segment lost 5 bases, leaving 2 bases of the junction unmatched. CDR1 is SGHVS and CDR2 is FNYEAQ in the germline V gene. DNA of the CDR3: TGTGCCAGCAGCATGGGACAGGGAGAGACCCAGTACTTC. Encoded protein: CASSMGQGETQYF.

The chain combines TRBV9 with TRBJ2-3; 8 bases agree with TRBD2. This CDR3 is 15 amino acids long. J lost 2 bases, V lost 0 bases, and 2 bases had no gene match. Germline values: CDR1 SGDLS, CDR2 YYNGEE. The CDR3 sequence is CASSVAGGLTDTQYF. As DNA, the CDR3 is TGTGCCAGCAGCGTAGCGGGGGGGCTCACAGATACGCAGTATTTT.

This clonotype occurred a few times. The gene calls are TRBV20-1 and TRBJ2-5, with D tentatively TRBD1 (5 bases). The CDR3 covers 16 residues. CDR1 and CDR2 (germline): DFQATT, SNEGSKA (reference sequence). V was trimmed by 0 bases and J by 5 bases, leaving 19 bases between them. CDR3 region: CSARDPRPQVGETQYF. The CDR3 nucleotides read TGCAGTGCTAGAGACCCGAGACCACAGGTTGGGGAGACCCAGTACTTC.

This clonotype was picked up a small number of times. The V call is TRBV6-2 or TRBV6-3, the J call TRBJ2-2; TRBD1 agrees at 9 bases. Germline CDR1 is MNHEY and CDR2 is SVGEGT. The trim removed 0 bases at V and 7 bases at J, leaving 3 bases unmatched. This CDR3 region has 15 residues. CDR3 nucleotide sequence: TGTGCCAGCAGTTACTCTACAGGGGGCCACGGGGAGCTGTTTTTT. Its translation is CASSYSTGGHGELFF.

This rearrangement joins TRBV19 to TRBJ1-3; 7 positions match TRBD1. Germline V lookup: CDR1 LNHDA, CDR2 SQIVND (reference sequence). The CDR3 has 17 amino acids. Trimming at V came to 6 bases and at J to 0 bases, leaving 11 bases not matched to a gene. The CDR3 sequence is CASRRGQHLSSGNTIYF. The CDR3, as DNA: TGTGCCAGTAGGAGGGGACAGCACCTCAGCTCTGGAAACACCATATATTTT.

This clonotype was observed many times. The CDR3 DNA reads as TGTGCCACCAGTGATGCCCAACAGGGGGACTATGGCTACACCTTC. Protein product: CATSDAQQGDYGYTF. V is TRBV24-1 and J is TRBJ1-2, with TRBD1 matching 8 bases. CDR1 KGHDR and CDR2 SFDVKD come from the germline V gene. This CDR3 has 15 residues. The J segment lost 3 bases and the V segment lost 3 bases, leaving 5 bases of the junction unmatched.

For this clonotype: This clone may be a read error of a much larger clone one base away. The conserved phenylalanine or tryptophan is not found at the CDR3 terminus, so this likely reflects a read error. J is TRBJ1-6 and V is TRBV20-1; 10 bases are a match to TRBD1. Looked up from germline, CDR1 is DFQATT and CDR2 is SNEGSKA (reference sequence). V was clipped by 1 base and J by 9 bases; unmatched bases: 6. The CDR3 is made up of 15 amino acids. CDR3: CSARVMGQGFSPLHL. The CDR3 region has the DNA TGCAGTGCTAGAGTTATGGGACAGGGGTTTTCACCCCTCCACCTT.

V is TRBV4-3 and J is TRBJ2-5; D perhaps matches TRBD1 (6 bases). V lost 0 bases, J lost 5 bases, and 13 bases lay in between. The CDR3 totals 15 residues. Per germline, CDR1 LGHNA and CDR2 YSLEER. This chain's CDR3 is CASSQDRGAYETQYF. In DNA form, the CDR3 reads TGCGCCAGCAGCCAAGACAGGGGCGCGTATGAGACCCAGTACTTC.

In this sample, this clonotype turned up many times. The V gene is TRBV19, the J gene TRBJ1-2, with D hard to call. Trimming removed 6 bases from V and 2 bases from J, with 16 bases in between. Germline V CDR1 and CDR2: LNHDA, SQIVND (reference sequence). CDR3 size: 15 residues. The CDR3 coding sequence is TGTGCCAGTAGCGCGCCCGAGCAGTACAACTATGGCTACACCTTC. Its translation: CASSAPEQYNYGYTF. Filled out from reference TRBV19 and TRBJ1-2, the complete variable domain reads DGGITQSPKYLFRKEGQNVTLSCEQNLNHDAMYWYRQDPGQGLRLIYYSQIVNDFQKGDIAEGYSVSREKKESFPLTVTSAQKNPTAFYLCASSAPEQYNYGYTFGSGTRLTVV.

The chain uses TRBV5-6 and TRBJ2-7; D remains ambiguous. The CDR3 is made up of 11 amino acids. In germline, CDR1 is SGHDT, CDR2 YYEEEE. Trimming took 4 bases from V and 6 from J, leaving 8 bases between them. The CDR3 nucleotides are TGTGCCAGCAGCCGCTATTCCGAGCAGTACTTC. Its translation: CASSRYSEQYF.

In its sample, this clonotype was seen a few times. The CDR3 DNA sequence: TGTGCCAGCAGCTTTAGGGTTGGCGGACCCGACTACGAGCAGTACTTC. Translation: CASSFRVGGPDYEQYF. V usage is TRBV7-2 and J usage is TRBJ2-7; D is ambiguous. Germline CDR1 and CDR2: SGHTA and FQGNSA. V lost 3 bases, J lost 3 bases, and 18 bases lay in between. This CDR3 contains 16 residues.

This clonotype was seen a few times. V usage is TRBV10-1 and J usage is TRBJ1-6; 7 bases are a match to TRBD1. J lost 10 bases, V lost 0 bases, and 6 bases had no gene match. CDR3 length: 15 residues. Germline V gene data show CDR1 as WNHNN and CDR2 as SYGVQD (reference sequence). CDR3 DNA: TGCGCCAGCAGTGAGTCTGGCAGGGGGAACTCACCCCTCCACTTT. It translates to CASSESGRGNSPLHF.

Many counts were recorded for this clonotype. The genes are TRBV7-9 and TRBJ1-1; the match to TRBD1 covers 8 bases. With V trimmed by 4 bases and J by 4 bases, 8 bases remained unmatched. The CDR3 sequence is 15 residues long. Germline lookup yields CDR1 SEHNR and CDR2 FQNEAQ (reference sequence). The CDR3 DNA reads as TGTGCCAGCAGCTCACAGGACAGGGAGGGCACTGAAGCTTTCTTT. It yields the protein CASSSQDREGTEAFF. Filled out from reference TRBV7-9 and TRBJ1-1, the complete variable domain reads DTGVSQNPRHKITKRGQNVTFRCDPISEHNRLYWYRQTLGQGPEFLTYFQNEAQLEKSRLLSDRFSAERPKGSFSTLEIQRTEQGDSAMYLCASSSQDREGTEAFFGQGTRLTVV.

This clonotype was seen at least ten times. V is TRBV7-2 and J is TRBJ2-2; possible D gene TRBD1, 5 bases. Germline CDR1 SGHTA, CDR2 FQGNSA. The CDR3 runs to 14 residues. V was trimmed by 2 bases and J by 4 bases, leaving 8 bases between them. CDR3 region: CASSLRQSTGELFF. In nucleotides, the CDR3 is TGTGCCAGCAGCTTAAGACAGAGCACCGGGGAGCTGTTTTTT.